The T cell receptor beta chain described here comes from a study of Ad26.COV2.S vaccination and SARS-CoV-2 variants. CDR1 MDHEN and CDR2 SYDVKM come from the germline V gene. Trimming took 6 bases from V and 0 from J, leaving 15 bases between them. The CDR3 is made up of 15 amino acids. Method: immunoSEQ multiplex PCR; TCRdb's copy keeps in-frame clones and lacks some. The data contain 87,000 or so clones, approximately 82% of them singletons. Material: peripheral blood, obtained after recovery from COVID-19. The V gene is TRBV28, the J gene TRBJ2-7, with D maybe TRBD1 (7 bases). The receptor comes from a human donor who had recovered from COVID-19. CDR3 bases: TGTGCCAGCAGCTTAAGACAGGGAGGCTCCTACGAGCAGTACTTC. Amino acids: CASSLRQGGSYEQYF.